The entry below gives a single TCR beta chain sequence along with its context. As yet, its antigen is unknown. CDR3 length: 14 amino acids. The V segment lost 3 bases and the J segment 3 bases; nucleotides outside the gene matches: 4. Germline CDR1 is SGHKS and CDR2 is YYEKEE (reference sequence). At a deep level, the assay was run. Assay: immunoSEQ multiplex PCR; the TCRdb copy retains only in-frame clones and omits some. The sample contains about 680,000 clones, around 90% of which appear only once. This record comes from a study of shared clonotypes between healthy human individuals. Regarding the study as a whole: Generally, naive subsets (rather than memory subsets) showed larger estimated richness. Donor scarcity curtailed the genetic and exposure-history diversity represented herein.

In the naive CD8 group, cells lacked CD45RO and were positively selected for CCR7, so terminally differentiated effector memory CD45RA+ cells were left out. This clonotype was obtained from a man younger than 40 in good health. The V call is TRBV5-5, the J call TRBJ2-7; 9 bases match TRBD2. Sequencing was carried out using naive CD8+ T cells sorted from blood. The CDR3: CASSWRSGSYEQYF. The CDR3 DNA follows: TGTGCCAGCAGCTGGCGTAGCGGGAGCTACGAGCAGTACTTC.